One and the same sample provided the 29 T cell receptor beta chains below, sequenced in a study of blood T cell repertoires in COVID-19. Assay used: immunoSEQ multiplex PCR; TCRdb lists only in-frame clones, some missing. The sample yields 250,000 to 300,000 clones, 89% seen once. The sequencing sample was made of PBMCs or T cells enriched from blood (not recorded which). All receptors derive from a woman in her thirties or forties who had recovered from COVID-19.

This CDR3 is CASSPSGGRSYEQYF. Here the CDR3 DNA reads TGTGCCAGCAGCCCCAGCGGGGGCCGGTCCTACGAGCAGTACTTC. V gene TRBV7-2 combines with J gene TRBJ2-7, with TRBD2 identical over 8 bases. In germline, CDR1 is SGHTA, CDR2 FQGNSA. Unmatched junction bases numbered 7, after V lost 5 bases and J lost 1 base. The CDR3 runs to 15 residues. Together with reference TRBV7-2 and TRBJ2-7, the CDR3 gives the full variable domain: GAGVSQSPSNKVTEKGKDVELRCDPISGHTALYWYRQSLGQGLEFLIYFQGNSAPDKSGLPSDRFSAERTGGSVSTLTIQRTQQEDSAVYLCASSPSGGRSYEQYFGPGTRLTVT.

Concerning this clone: The same CDR3 can be traced to other DNA sequences in this sample. V gene TRBV16 combines with J gene TRBJ1-2; D gene ambiguous. Germline CDR1 reads KGHSY; CDR2 reads FQNENV. V shed 4 bases and J shed 6 bases, with 9 bases lying between them. This CDR3 spans 12 amino acids. The CDR3 region has the DNA TGTGCCAGCAGCCCGACGGGAGATGGCTACACCTTC. Translation: CASSPTGDGYTF.

This chain links TRBV20-1 with TRBJ1-2; 9 bases are a match to TRBD1. The V segment lost 3 bases and the J segment 8 bases; nucleotides outside the gene matches: 4. There are 12 residues in the CDR3. Germline V gene data show CDR1 as DFQATT and CDR2 as SNEGSKA (reference sequence). The CDR3 DNA is TGCAGTGCTAGTCGACAGGGGGGAGGCTACACCTTC. Protein product: CSASRQGGGYTF.

The chain's CDR3 is CASRGPGPNTEAFF. Here the CDR3 DNA reads TGTGCCAGCAGAGGTCCAGGGCCGAACACTGAAGCTTTCTTT. The genes are TRBV27 and TRBJ1-1; a possible D gene is TRBD1 (5 bases). The CDR3 sequence is 14 residues long. V lost 6 bases to trimming and J lost 1 base, with 12 bases between them. CDR1 is MNHEY, CDR2 SMNVEV, per germline (reference sequence).

The chain employs TRBV7-2 and TRBJ2-3; 14 bases agree with TRBD2. Germline values: CDR1 SGHTA, CDR2 FQGNSA. There are 17 residues in the CDR3. V gave up 4 bases and J gave up 2 bases; unmatched junction bases: 5. The DNA for the CDR3 is TGTGCCAGCAGCTCAGGACTAGCGGGGGGACTCACAGATACGCAGTATTTT. Amino acid sequence: CASSSGLAGGLTDTQYF.

J is TRBJ2-1 and V is TRBV7-6; D is unresolved. This CDR3 has 14 residues. Germline CDR1 reads SGHVS; CDR2 reads FNYEAQ. V lost 1 base and J lost 3, with 7 bases in between. This chain's CDR3 is CASSLVASYNEQFF. CDR3 in DNA: TGTGCCAGCAGCTTAGTCGCTAGCTACAATGAGCAGTTCTTC.

The CDR3 loop is CASSLYDRVLPNEQYF. In DNA form, the CDR3 reads TGTGCCAGCAGCCTGTACGACAGGGTGCTTCCCAACGAGCAGTACTTC. The rearrangement joins TRBV5-4 to TRBJ2-7; 7 positions agree with TRBD1. Trimming took 4 bases from V and 5 from J; bases not matched to a gene: 15. The germline CDR1 and CDR2 sequences are SGHNT and YYREEE (reference sequence). This CDR3 region has 16 residues.

The chain links TRBV7-9 to TRBJ1-2, with 7 bases aligning to TRBD1. This CDR3 has 15 residues. V lost 1 base and J lost 2; bases outside the gene matches: 4. CDR1 is SEHNR and CDR2 is FQNEAQ in the germline V gene (reference sequence). The CDR3 DNA reads TGTGCCAGCAGCTTAGTGACAGGGTTCAACTATGGCTACACCTTC. It specifies CASSLVTGFNYGYTF.

The chain has TRBV6-5 and TRBJ2-7, with 8 nucleotides matching TRBD2. J was trimmed by 1 base and V by 4 bases; bases with no gene match: 9. There are 16 residues in the CDR3. Germline CDR1 reads MNHEY; CDR2 reads SVGAGI. CDR3 DNA sequence: TGTGCCAGCAGTTCCCTCGGGAGGGGACAATCCTACGAGCAGTACTTC. Translated, it gives CASSSLGRGQSYEQYF.

The V and J genes are TRBV12-3 or TRBV12-4 and TRBJ2-4, with D unclear. V was trimmed by 6 bases and J by 1 base, leaving 7 bases between them. This CDR3 is built from 13 residues. The CDR3 here is CASRPGAKNIQYF. The CDR3 nucleotides read TGTGCCAGCAGACCCGGGGCCAAAAACATTCAGTACTTC.

This chain uses TRBV3-1 (or the pseudogene TRBV3-2) with TRBJ2-7; D is uncertain. The germline V gene has CDR1 LGHDT and CDR2 YNNKEL (reference sequence). Trimming shortened V by 4 bases and J by 6 bases, and 10 bases separated the two germline ends. The CDR3 length is 12 residues. CDR3 sequence (DNA): TGTGCCAGCAGCCTCGCGCCGGGCGAGCAGTACTTC. It yields the protein CASSLAPGEQYF.

Here the CDR3 reads CASSVVGGTRVNEQFF. The CDR3 DNA is TGTGCCAGCAGCGTAGTAGGGGGGACTAGGGTCAATGAGCAGTTCTTC. The genes are TRBV9 and TRBJ2-1; 8 bases agree with TRBD2. Germline CDR1 is SGDLS and CDR2 is YYNGEE. J lost 6 bases, V lost 0 bases, and 8 bases had no gene match. The CDR3 covers 16 residues.

This chain uses TRBV7-2 with TRBJ2-2; 10 positions match TRBD2. The length of the CDR3 is 15 residues. V shed 11 bases, J shed 4 bases, and the junction held 10 bases outside the gene matches. Germline V gives CDR1 SGHTA, CDR2 FQGNSA. This chain's CDR3 is CAGDLAGVGTGELFF. The CDR3, as DNA: TGTGCCGGGGACCTAGCGGGAGTTGGCACCGGGGAGCTGTTTTTT.

In DNA, the CDR3 is TGCGCCAGCAGTGAGTCGGGGGGAGGGGAGGGCGAGCAGTACTTC. The encoded protein is CASSESGGGEGEQYF. The V call is TRBV10-2, the J call TRBJ2-7; 7 nucleotides align to TRBD2. This CDR3 has 15 residues. Unmatched junction bases numbered 8, after V lost 0 bases and J lost 6 bases. Germline V gene data show CDR1 as WSHSY and CDR2 as SAAADI.

The genes are TRBV4-2 and TRBJ1-1, with 7 bases fitting TRBD1. Germline V gene data show CDR1 as LGHNA and CDR2 as YNFKEQ. CDR3 length equals 17 residues. The junction had 9 bases not matched to a gene; V was cut back by 0 bases and J by 2 bases. The CDR3 nucleotides are TGTGCCAGCAGCCAAGACCCCCCGGGACAGATAAACACTGAAGCTTTCTTT. The encoded protein is CASSQDPPGQINTEAFF.

The genes are TRBV4-2 and TRBJ2-3; the match to TRBD2 covers 12 bases. The CDR3 runs 19 residues. V shed 3 bases and J 4 bases; nucleotides not matched to a gene: 14. The germline V gene has CDR1 LGHNA and CDR2 YNFKEQ. The CDR3 nucleotides read TGTGCCAGCAGCCAGGTCCCTAGGCTAGCGGGGGGGCTCCCAGATACGCAGTATTTT. Its translation: CASSQVPRLAGGLPDTQYF.

This clone was detected only a few times. This sequence joins TRBV7-3 and TRBJ2-2, with TRBD2 matching 7 bases. The CDR3 consists of 16 residues. Looked up from germline, CDR1 is SGHTA and CDR2 is FQGTGA. With 4 bases clipped from V and 0 bases from J, the junction kept 5 bases outside the gene matches. The CDR3 coding sequence is TGTGCCAGCAGCTGGACGAGCGGGGCGAACACCGGGGAGCTGTTTTTT. Translating it yields CASSWTSGANTGELFF.

V is TRBV19 and J is TRBJ1-2; 9 positions match TRBD1. The CDR3 is 13 amino acids. V lost 6 bases, J lost 4 bases, and 3 bases stayed unmatched. CDR1 is LNHDA, CDR2 SQIVND, per germline (reference sequence). The CDR3 DNA sequence: TGTGCCAGTAGCACAGGGGGCGTCTATGGCTACACCTTC. Translation gives CASSTGGVYGYTF.

This clone showed up just a few times. This chain connects TRBV6-5 to TRBJ1-2, with D possibly matching TRBD1 (5 bases). The germline gives CDR1 MNHEY, CDR2 SVGAGI. This CDR3 has 14 amino acids. Trimming pared 6 bases from V and 3 bases from J, leaving 14 bases between. The CDR3 sequence is CASSPWQGDYGYTF. CDR3 bases: TGTGCCAGCAGCCCATGGCAGGGTGACTATGGCTACACCTTC.

The gene calls are TRBV11-2 and TRBJ2-7, with D perhaps TRBD2 (6 bases). Germline loops: CDR1 SGHAT, CDR2 FQNNGV. The CDR3 spans 16 residues. Deletions cut 1 base from V and 6 bases from J, with 19 bases between. CDR3 residues: CASSLGFGRGVVEQYF. CDR3 coding DNA: TGTGCCAGCAGCTTAGGTTTCGGGAGAGGGGTTGTCGAGCAGTACTTC.

The chain combines TRBV5-1 with TRBJ1-2; D call uncertain. The length of the CDR3 is 15 residues. The V gene lost 4 bases and the J gene lost 0 bases, with 13 bases spanning the gap. In germline, CDR1 is SGHRS, CDR2 YFSETQ. The CDR3 spells CASSLDASANYGYTF. As DNA, the CDR3 is TGCGCCAGCAGCCTGGACGCATCAGCTAACTATGGCTACACCTTC.

The chain joins TRBV30 to TRBJ2-7, with 12 bases aligning to TRBD2. Trimming took 0 bases from V and 9 from J; bases not matched to a gene: 9. CDR1 is GTSNPN and CDR2 is SVGIG in the germline V gene (reference sequence). This CDR3 has 15 amino acids. The CDR3 region is CAWSVRGLAGFAQYF. The DNA of the CDR3 is TGTGCCTGGAGTGTAAGGGGACTAGCGGGTTTTGCGCAGTACTTC.

The V gene is TRBV9, the J gene TRBJ2-3; 9 nucleotides align to TRBD2. The CDR3 loop spans 18 amino acids. V lost 0 bases to trimming and J lost 1 base; unmatched junction nucleotides: 9. CDR1 and CDR2 (germline): SGDLS, YYNGEE. CDR3 loop: CASSVASGRLEGTDTQYF. CDR3 sequence (DNA): TGTGCCAGCAGCGTAGCGAGCGGGAGGTTGGAGGGCACAGATACGCAGTATTTT.

The chain carries TRBV5-4 and TRBJ2-1; 11 positions agree with TRBD2. CDR1 SGHNT and CDR2 YYREEE come from the germline V gene (reference sequence). J was trimmed by 7 bases and V by 3 bases; bases with no gene match: 9. There are 16 residues in the CDR3. The CDR3 sequence is CASSSTTSGGLNEQFF. For the CDR3, the DNA is TGTGCCAGCAGCTCAACAACTAGCGGGGGACTGAATGAGCAGTTCTTC.

This chain connects TRBV27 to TRBJ2-3; D perhaps matches TRBD2 (6 bases). The V gene lost 1 base and the J gene lost 9 bases, with 14 bases spanning the gap. The CDR3 is made up of 14 amino acids. Germline V gives CDR1 MNHEY, CDR2 SMNVEV (reference sequence). The CDR3 sequence: CASSLFAGSETQYF. The CDR3 DNA is TGTGCCAGCAGTTTATTCGCGGGGAGTGAAACGCAGTATTTT.

This chain joins TRBV6-5 and TRBJ2-7, with TRBD2 identical over 8 bases. Unmatched junction bases numbered 10, after V lost 5 bases and J lost 4 bases. Germline V gene lookup returns CDR1 MNHEY and CDR2 SVGAGI. The length of the CDR3 is 15 residues. CDR3: CASSHPRGGQYEQYF. The CDR3 DNA reads as TGTGCCAGCAGTCACCCCCGGGGGGGTCAATACGAGCAGTACTTC.

This chain joins TRBV23-1 and TRBJ1-2, with 11 positions matching TRBD1. TRBV23-1 carries the ORF label, with uncertain function. V dropped 7 bases and J dropped 4; count of bases not matched to a gene: 8. The CDR3 has 15 residues. The CDR3: CASNPDRGLGYGYTF. In DNA, the CDR3 is TGCGCCAGCAACCCGGACAGGGGGCTTGGCTATGGCTACACCTTC.

About this clone itself: Within the sample, other DNA sequences also encode this same CDR3. The chain links TRBV5-1 to TRBJ1-5; TRBD1 matches at 7 bases. J gave up 0 bases and V 0 bases, and 0 bases lay outside the gene matches. The CDR3 has 15 residues. Germline V lookup: CDR1 SGHRS, CDR2 YFSETQ. The CDR3 protein is CASSLGDSSNQPQHF. The CDR3 nucleotides read TGCGCCAGCAGCTTGGGGGACAGTAGCAATCAGCCCCAGCATTTT.

V gene TRBV7-9 combines with J gene TRBJ2-3, with 7 bases fitting TRBD1. The CDR3 extends over 14 amino acids. Trimming cost V 5 bases and J 1 base; bases outside gene matches: 3. Germline V CDR1 and CDR2: SEHNR, FQNEAQ (reference sequence). In nucleotides, the CDR3 is TGTGCCAGCAGCCTAGGACAGGGCACAGATACGCAGTATTTT. This gives the protein CASSLGQGTDTQYF.